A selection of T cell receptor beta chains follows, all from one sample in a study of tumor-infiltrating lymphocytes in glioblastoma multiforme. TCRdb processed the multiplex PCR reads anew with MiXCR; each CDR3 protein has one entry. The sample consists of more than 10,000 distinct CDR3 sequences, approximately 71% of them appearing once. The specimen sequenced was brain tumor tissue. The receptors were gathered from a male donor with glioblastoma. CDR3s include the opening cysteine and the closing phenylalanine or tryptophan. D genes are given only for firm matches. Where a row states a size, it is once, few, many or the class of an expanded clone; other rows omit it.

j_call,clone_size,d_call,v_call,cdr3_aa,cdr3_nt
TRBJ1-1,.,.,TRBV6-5,CASSYLTANTEAFF,TGTGCCAGCAGTTACCTGACAGCGAACACTGAAGCTTTCTTT
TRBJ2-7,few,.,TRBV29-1,CGVEVPRGSREQYF,TGCGGCGTTGAAGTCCCTAGGGGCTCCCGCGAGCAGTACTTC
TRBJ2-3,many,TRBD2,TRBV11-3,CAWSLGPGTSGADTQYF,TGTGCCTGGAGCCTCGGACCCGGGACTAGCGGGGCGGATACGCAGTATTTT
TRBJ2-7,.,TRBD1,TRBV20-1,CSASGQGFITYEQYF,TGTAGTGCTTCGGGACAGGGGTTCATCACCTACGAGCAGTACTTC
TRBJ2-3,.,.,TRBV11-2,CASRVGGTAADTQYF,TGTGCCAGCAGGGTGGGGGGAACAGCGGCAGATACGCAGTATTTT
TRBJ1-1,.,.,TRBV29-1,CSVVNSRNTAAFF,TGCAGCGTTGTTAATTCGAGGAACACTGCAGCTTTCTTT
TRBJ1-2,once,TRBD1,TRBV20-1,CSARDRTGNGHAF,TGTAGTGCTAGAGATAGGACAGGGAATGGCCACGCCTTC
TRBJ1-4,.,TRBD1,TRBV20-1,CSASEGAGNEKLFF,TGCAGTGCTAGCGAGGGGGCCGGTAATGAAAAACTGTTTTTT
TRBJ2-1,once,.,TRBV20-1,CSARDLGSYNEQFF,TGCAGTGCTAGAGATCTGGGCTCCTACAATGAGCAGTTCTTC
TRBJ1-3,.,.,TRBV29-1,CSVEIGQRNTIYF,TGCAGCGTTGAAATCGGGCAGCGAAACACCATATATTTT
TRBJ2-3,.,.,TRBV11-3,CASSLDQTDTQYF,TGTGCCAGCAGCTTAGATCAAACAGATACGCAGTATTTT
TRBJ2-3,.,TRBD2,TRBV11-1,CVSSLTSGPIDTQYF,TGCGTCAGCAGCTTGACTAGCGGTCCCATAGATACGCAGTATTTT
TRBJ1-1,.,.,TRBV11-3,CASSLGEGTEAFF,TGTGCCAGCAGCTTAGGTGAGGGCACTGAAGCTTTCTTT
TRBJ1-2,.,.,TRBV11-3,CASSPLGVGGDSF,TGTGCCAGCAGCCCCCTGGGGGTTGGTGGCGATAGCTTC
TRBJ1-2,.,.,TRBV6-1,CATNYGQLLWGYTF,TGTGCCACCAACTATGGACAGCTCCTATGGGGCTACACCTTC
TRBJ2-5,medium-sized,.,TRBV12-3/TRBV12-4,CASSLSYAGETQYF,TGTGCCAGCAGTTTAAGTTACGCCGGGGAGACCCAGTACTTC
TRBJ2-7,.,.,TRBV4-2,CASSQDGSLAVEQYF,TGTGCCAGCAGCCAAGATGGGTCCCTAGCTGTCGAGCAGTACTTC
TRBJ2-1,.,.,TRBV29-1,CSVEGLPGKTYEQFF,TGCAGCGTTGAAGGTTTGCCAGGGAAGACCTACGAGCAGTTCTTC
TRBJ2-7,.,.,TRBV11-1,CAGSWDKLSYEQYF,TGTGCCGGCAGCTGGGACAAACTCTCCTACGAGCAGTACTTC
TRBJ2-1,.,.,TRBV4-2,CASSQSVDSYNEQFF,TGTGCCAGCAGCCAAAGCGTCGACTCCTACAATGAGCAGTTCTTC
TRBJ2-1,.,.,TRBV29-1,CNVRGAAGVNEQFF,TGCAACGTTAGGGGGGCGGCAGGGGTCAATGAGCAGTTCTTC
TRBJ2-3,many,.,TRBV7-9,CASSPFGTQYF,TGTGCCAGCAGCCCCTTTGGGACGCAGTATTTT
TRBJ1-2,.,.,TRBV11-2,CASSSVTQGGSDYGYTF,TGTGCCAGCAGCTCGGTTACTCAGGGTGGAAGTGACTATGGCTACACCTTC
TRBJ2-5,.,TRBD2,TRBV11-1,CASSLVPSGSLETQYF,TGTGCCAGCAGCTTAGTTCCTAGCGGGAGTCTAGAGACCCAGTACTTC
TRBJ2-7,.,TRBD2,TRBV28,CASSLTGGKDEQYF,TGTGCCAGCAGTTTAACGGGAGGGAAGGACGAGCAGTACTTC
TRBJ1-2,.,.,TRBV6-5,CASSYTSNYGYTF,TGTGCCAGCAGTTACACCTCTAACTATGGCTACACCTTC
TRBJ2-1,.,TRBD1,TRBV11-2,CASSLGQGSYNEQFF,TGTGCCAGCAGCTTAGGACAGGGCTCCTACAATGAGCAGTTCTTC
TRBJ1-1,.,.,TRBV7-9,CASSRVGQGMNIEAFF,TGTGCCAGCAGTCGAGTGGGACAAGGTATGAACATTGAAGCTTTCTTT
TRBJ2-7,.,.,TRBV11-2,CASSFSGLAIYEQYF,TGTGCCAGCAGCTTCTCCGGCCTAGCAATATACGAGCAGTACTTC
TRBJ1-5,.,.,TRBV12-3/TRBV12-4,CASSLAGEQPQHF,TGTGCCAGCAGTTTGGCAGGGGAACAGCCCCAGCATTTT
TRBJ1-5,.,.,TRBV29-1,CSASRQPQHF,TGCAGCGCCTCTCGTCAGCCCCAGCATTTT
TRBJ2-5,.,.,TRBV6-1,CASSEAGIRGSQYF,TGTGCCAGCAGTGAGGCTGGGATACGAGGGTCCCAGTACTTC
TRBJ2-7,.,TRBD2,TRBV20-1,CSAKTSTYEQYF,TGCAGTGCTAAGACTAGCACCTACGAGCAGTACTTC
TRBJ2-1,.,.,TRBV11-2,CASNLGHPSVHNEQFF,TGTGCCAGCAACTTAGGCCACCCTAGCGTGCACAATGAGCAGTTTTTC
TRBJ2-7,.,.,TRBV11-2,CSSSFPGGGTYERYF,TGTAGCAGCAGTTTCCCAGGAGGGGGGACGTACGAGCGGTACTTC
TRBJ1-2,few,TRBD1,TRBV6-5,CASVGGGQGSYGYTF,TGTGCCAGCGTCGGGGGGGGACAGGGAAGCTATGGCTACACCTTC
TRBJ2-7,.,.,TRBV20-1,CSAYDGYEQYF,TGCAGTGCCTACGATGGCTACGAGCAGTACTTC
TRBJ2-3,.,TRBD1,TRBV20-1,CGAPWTGTTLNTQYF,TGCGGTGCCCCATGGACAGGGACGACCCTTAATACGCAGTATTTT
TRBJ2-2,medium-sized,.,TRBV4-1,CASSQDSGSGELFF,TGCGCCAGCAGCCAAGATAGCGGAAGCGGGGAGCTGTTTTTT
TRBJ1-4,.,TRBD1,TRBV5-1,CASRTGVATNEKLFF,TGCGCCAGCAGGACAGGGGTTGCGACTAATGAAAAACTGTTTTTC
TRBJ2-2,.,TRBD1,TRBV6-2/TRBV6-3,CASSRQGAGELLF,TGTGCCAGCAGTAGACAGGGCGCCGGGGAGCTGCTTTTT
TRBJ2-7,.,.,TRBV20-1,CSAKTGILNEQYF,TGCAGTGCAAAAACAGGGATATTAAACGAGCAGTACTTC
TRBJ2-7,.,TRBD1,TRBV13,CAGSIGQDREQYF,TGTGCCGGCAGCATTGGACAGGATCGCGAGCAGTACTTC
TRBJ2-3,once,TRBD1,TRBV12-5,CASGAGTGGVADTQYF,TGTGCTAGTGGGGCCGGGACAGGGGGTGTCGCAGATACGCAGTATTTT
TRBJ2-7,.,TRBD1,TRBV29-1,CSAQGTEGFYEQYF,TGCAGTGCTCAAGGGACAGAGGGATTCTACGAGCAGTACTTC
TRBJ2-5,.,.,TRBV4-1,CASSQAIGAVRQETQYF,TGCGCCAGCAGCCAAGCCATCGGGGCCGTTAGGCAAGAGACCCAGTACTTC
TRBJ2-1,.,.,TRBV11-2,CASSLGRGEKQFF,TGTGCCAGCAGCTTAGGTAGGGGGGAGAAGCAGTTCTTC
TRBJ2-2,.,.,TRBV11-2,CASNRKGLDSGELFF,TGTGCCAGCAACAGAAAGGGGTTGGACAGCGGGGAGCTGTTTTTT
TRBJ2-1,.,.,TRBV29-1,CSVGLRQGGNEQFF,TGCAGCGTTGGGCTGCGGCAGGGGGGCAATGAACAGTTCTTC
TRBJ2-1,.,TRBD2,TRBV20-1,CSAESGLAGSYNEQFF,TGCAGTGCCGAATCGGGACTAGCGGGATCCTACAATGAGCAGTTCTTC
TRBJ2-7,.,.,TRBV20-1,CIAIPTAGVGYERYF,TGCATTGCTATACCTACAGCGGGTGTGGGGTACGAGCGGTACTTC
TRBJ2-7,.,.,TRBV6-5,CASSYLVGVPYEQYF,TGTGCCAGTAGTTACTTAGTGGGAGTCCCCTACGAGCAGTACTTC
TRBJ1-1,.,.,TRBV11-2,CASSLTRFTEAFF,TGTGCCAGCAGCTTAACGAGGTTCACTGAAGCTTTCTTT
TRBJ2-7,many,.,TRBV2,CASSEGQILPGEQYF,TGTGCCAGCAGTGAAGGCCAGATACTACCGGGCGAGCAGTACTTC
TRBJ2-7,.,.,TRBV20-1,CSARSPSVAYEQYF,TGCAGTGCTAGGTCCCCATCTGTCGCCTACGAGCAGTACTTC
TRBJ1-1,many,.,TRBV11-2,CASSLVGGLGNTEAFF,TGTGCCAGCAGCTTAGTTGGGGGGCTGGGTAACACTGAAGCTTTCTTT
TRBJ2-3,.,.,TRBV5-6,CASSLLIPDTRYF,TGTGCCAGCAGCTTACTTATCCCAGATACGCGGTATTTT
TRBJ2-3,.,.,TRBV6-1,CASSEWGDTQYF,TGTGCCAGCAGTGAATGGGGGGATACGCAGTATTTT
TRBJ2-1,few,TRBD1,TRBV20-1,CSAPRTGGFDEQFF,TGCAGTGCCCCTCGGACAGGGGGCTTCGATGAGCAGTTCTTC
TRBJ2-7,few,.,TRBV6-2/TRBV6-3,CASGYSYEQYF,TGTGCCAGCGGCTACTCCTACGAGCAGTACTTC